The clone carrying this TCR beta chain was found many times. Its antigen is still unknown. The data are from a study of Graves' ophthalmopathy and Graves' hyperthyroidism. Findings and limits, study-wide: Using 13 signatures, a model distinguished ophthalmopathy from stable hyperthyroidism, reaching around 86% sensitivity and about 81% specificity.

As the template, RNA transcripts were used to amplify TCR beta CDR3 regions. The authors performed first-round RT-PCR with HTBI primers and then a second-round multiplex PCR. MiXCR, applied by TCRdb to the multiplex PCR reads, yields one record per CDR3 protein. The table includes approximately 500,000 distinct CDR3 sequences, around 14% detected once. Additional autoimmune diseases, uncontrolled infections, pregnancy or lactation disqualified patients. Out of 9 to 10 ml of fresh peripheral blood, PBMCs were obtained. V gave up 5 bases and J gave up 5 bases, with 15 bases separating them. CDR1 and CDR2 (germline): MNHEY, SMNVEV (reference sequence). The CDR3 runs to 14 residues.

The origin of this receptor is a woman in her twenties or thirties with Graves' ophthalmopathy. The V gene is TRBV27, the J gene TRBJ2-5; D unclear. Sequencing was done on a sample of blood. The CDR3 DNA reads TGTGCCAGCAGTCGAAACCGGGCCTTTGAGACCCAGTACTTC. Its protein product is CASSRNRAFETQYF.